These 26 T cell receptor beta chains were sequenced from one sample in a study of tumor and adjacent non-tumor tissue in lung cancer. The template was RNA from unsorted bulk tissue. Distant lung tissue was collected more than 3 cm away from the tumor edge. Three rounds of nested PCR, following a modified ARM-PCR protocol, produced the TCRbeta library. Each CDR3 protein is one row after TCRdb ran MiXCR on the multiplex PCR reads. The profile shows about 76,000 distinct CDR3 sequences, 65% to 85% of them singletons. The specimen was distant non-tumor lung tissue. The receptors derive from a man aged 55 to 70 with non-small cell lung cancer.

Turning to this clonotype: A much larger clone lies one base from this, so it may be a read error. V gene TRBV7-9 combines with J gene TRBJ1-2; maybe TRBD1 (5 bases). The CDR3 has 13 amino acids. Germline CDR1 SEHNR, CDR2 FQNEAQ (reference sequence). DNA for the CDR3: TGTGTCAGCAGCGCAGACAGCCACTATGGCTACACCTTC. This codes for CVSSADSHYGYTF.

This clonotype appeared once. The junction departs from the called germline gene at one end, perhaps through a read error. CDR3 amino acids: CASSEHQGQESQYF. DNA of the CDR3: TGTGCCAGCAGTGAACACCAGGGGCAAGAGAGCCAGTACTTC. This sequence joins TRBV6-1 and TRBJ2-5, with D possibly being TRBD1 (6 bases). Looked up from germline, CDR1 is MNHNS and CDR2 is SASEGT. The CDR3 is 14 amino acids.

This clonotype occurred many times. The CDR3 DNA sequence: TGCGCCAGCAGCCAAGAGTGGGGGCAGTACTCTGGAAACACCATATATTTT. Translating it yields CASSQEWGQYSGNTIYF. V is TRBV4-3 and J is TRBJ1-3; a weak D match, TRBD1 (6 bases). This CDR3 contains 17 residues. The germline V and J ends were trimmed by 0 bases and 0 bases, with 12 bases remaining between them. CDR1 LGHNA and CDR2 YSLEER come from the germline V gene.

In the case of this clonotype: At one end, the junction sequence differs from germline, possibly due to a read error. This chain joins TRBV29-1 and TRBJ2-3; D gene ambiguous. CDR1 is SQVTM and CDR2 is ANQGSEA in the germline V gene. The CDR3 contains 10 residues. The CDR3, as DNA: TGCAACGTTGGGCCATATACGCAGTATTTT. Amino acids: CNVGPYTQYF.

Ten or more counts support this clonotype. The chain has TRBV5-6 and TRBJ2-2; a weak D match, TRBD1 (5 bases). Trimming cost V 4 bases and J 0 bases, with 16 bases left between them. CDR1 and CDR2 (germline): SGHDT, YYEEEE. The CDR3 covers 17 residues. The CDR3 sequence: CASSPQRGTTNTGELFF. CDR3 in DNA: TGTGCCAGCAGCCCACAAAGGGGAACCACGAACACCGGGGAGCTGTTTTTT. Variable domain in full (rest from reference TRBV5-6 and TRBJ2-2): DAGVTQSPTHLIKTRGQQVTLRCSPKSGHDTVSWYQQALGQGPQFIFQYYEEEERQRGNFPDRFSGHQFPNYSSELNVNALLLGDSALYLCASSPQRGTTNTGELFFGEGSRLTVL.

This clonotype came up a few times. The chain is built from TRBV4-1 and TRBJ1-2, with TRBD1 as a possible D gene (6 bases). Deletions cut 9 bases from V and 8 bases from J, with 22 bases between. The length of the CDR3 is 14 residues. Per the germline V gene, CDR1 is MGHRA and CDR2 is YSYEKL. For the CDR3, the DNA is TGCGCCAGACGCCCGGACAGCACGTCTTTCGGCTACACCTTC. Its protein is CARRPDSTSFGYTF.

Points on this clonotype: Likely a read error: the CDR3 ends without its conserved phenylalanine or tryptophan. V usage is TRBV20-1 and J usage is TRBJ2-7; the D is unclear. The CDR3 has 13 amino acids. Germline lookup yields CDR1 DFQATT and CDR2 SNEGSKA (reference sequence). V was clipped by 4 bases and J by 6 bases, with 16 bases between them. The CDR3 sequence: CSAMGMAKGEQYL. The CDR3 nucleotides are TGCAGTGCTATGGGGATGGCTAAAGGCGAGCAGTACTTA.

About this clonotype itself: A junction boundary mismatches the germline segment, possibly from a read error. V and J are TRBV20-1 and TRBJ2-3; a possible D gene is TRBD1 (5 bases). The CDR3 spans 15 residues. Germline assignment: CDR1 DFQATT and CDR2 SNEGSKA (reference sequence). In nucleotides, the CDR3 is TGCATTGCTAGTGCGGAGAAAAGGGGTCCAGATACGCAGTATTTT. Protein sequence: CIASAEKRGPDTQYF.

Details on this clonotype: One junction end disagrees with the germline gene, perhaps due to a read error. The chain joins TRBV20-1 to TRBJ1-1, with 7 bases lining up with TRBD1. Looked up from germline, CDR1 is DFQATT and CDR2 is SNEGSKA (reference sequence). This CDR3 region has 11 residues. This CDR3 is CSVRGDREALF. For the CDR3, the DNA is TGCAGTGTTAGAGGAGACAGGGAAGCTCTCTTT.

A remark on this clonotype: One end of the junction fails to match germline, which may point to a read error. The chain is built from TRBV10-1 and TRBJ1-1; D is uncertain. CDR1 and CDR2 (germline): WNHNN, SYGVQD (reference sequence). The CDR3 spans 13 residues. The DNA for the CDR3 is TGCGTCAGCAGTGAGACCATGAACACTGAAGCTTTCTTT. This codes for CVSSETMNTEAFF.

A word on this clonotype: Its ends do not fully match the called genes, so a read error is possible. This chain joins TRBV20-1 and TRBJ2-2, with D perhaps matching TRBD2 (6 bases). Germline CDR1 reads DFQATT; CDR2 reads SNEGSKA (reference sequence). The CDR3 totals 17 residues. This CDR3 reads CSAKASGGRSNTWELFF. As DNA, the CDR3 is TGCAGTGCTAAAGCTTCGGGTGGGAGGAGCAACACCTGGGAGCTGTTTTTT.

As to this clonotype: A much more abundant neighbour one base away suggests this may be a read error. The genes are TRBV28 and TRBJ2-7, with 8 nucleotides matching TRBD2. Germline CDR1 and CDR2: MDHEN and SYDVKM. V was pared by 7 bases and J by 2 bases, with 10 bases of the junction left unmatched. There are 15 residues in the CDR3. CDR3 DNA: TGTGCCAGCACCGTCGGGGGGGCTCGCCCCTACGAGCAGTACTTC. This translates into CASTVGGARPYEQYF. The whole variable domain, filled in from reference TRBV28 and TRBJ2-7, reads DVKVTQSSRYLVKRTGEKVFLECVQDMDHENMFWYRQDPGLGLRLIYFSYDVKMKEKGDIPEGYSVSREKKERFSLILESASTNQTSMYLCASTVGGARPYEQYFGPGTRLTVT.

The chain recombines TRBV7-9 with TRBJ2-7; 10 bases match TRBD2. Germline CDR1 SEHNR, CDR2 FQNEAQ (reference sequence). The CDR3 is made up of 14 amino acids. V lost 5 bases and J lost 4; bases outside the gene matches: 5. CDR3 residues: CASSIIAGGYEQYF. In DNA, the CDR3 is TGTGCCAGCAGCATCATAGCGGGGGGATACGAGCAGTACTTC.

With regard to this clonotype: A single base separates this from a much larger clone, so it may be a read error. V is TRBV12-3 or TRBV12-4 and J is TRBJ2-5, with 7 nucleotides matching TRBD2. This CDR3 has 13 amino acids. J gave up 3 bases and V 5 bases, and 3 bases lay outside the gene matches. For the CDR3, the DNA is TGTGCCAGCAGTACTCGGGAGGAAGAGACCCAGTACTTC. Protein: CASSTREEETQYF.

This sequence joins TRBV5-4 and TRBJ2-1, with a tentative D call TRBD2 (6 bases). Germline V gives CDR1 SGHNT, CDR2 YYREEE (reference sequence). V was shortened by 3 bases and J by 6 bases, with 16 bases between the two germline ends. The CDR3 is made up of 15 amino acids. Here the CDR3 DNA reads TGTGCCAGCAGCTCACTAGCAGGGCGATTCAATGAGCAGTTCTTC. As protein: CASSSLAGRFNEQFF.

V gene TRBV11-2 combines with J gene TRBJ2-5; possibly TRBD2 for D (7 bases). Germline CDR1 and CDR2: SGHAT and FQNNGV. CDR3 length: 16 amino acids. The CDR3 coding sequence is TGTGTCACCAGCACCACTATGGGGGGGCCAAAGGAGACCCAGTACTTC. Its protein product is CVTSTTMGGPKETQYF.

On this clonotype: Compared with germline, one end of the junction differs, possibly owing to a read error. Here the CDR3 reads CARSLLRGNEAFF. The CDR3 nucleotides are TGTGCCAGGAGCTTGCTTCGGGGCAATGAAGCTTTCTTT. The V and J genes are TRBV5-6 and TRBJ1-1, with D possibly TRBD1 on 5 matching bases. Germline CDR1 and CDR2: SGHDT and YYEEEE. CDR3 length equals 13 residues.

This clonotype was seen once. Because it lacks the conserved phenylalanine or tryptophan at the end, this CDR3 is likely a read error. The chain links TRBV5-6 to TRBJ2-5; D is uncertain. The CDR3 runs to 11 residues. Germline V gene lookup returns CDR1 SGHDT and CDR2 YYEEEE. The CDR3 DNA reads as TGTGCCTGCAGCTTCGGGGAGACCCAGTACATC. This sequence encodes CACSFGETQYI.

As concerns this clonotype: Since no conserved phenylalanine or tryptophan closes the CDR3, a read error is the likely cause. The DNA is left out, because the CDR3 cannot be placed on it with certainty; the CDR3 is given as TCRdb lists it. The V gene is TRBV11-2, the J gene TRBJ2-6; TRBD1, the table's D call, lacks a check against the DNA. The CDR3 region is 19 residues in length, termini included. Germline CDR1 is SGHAT and CDR2 is FQNNGV. The CDR3 spells CASSLVPKDRSSGANVLTI.

In regard to this clonotype: This CDR3 is missing its conserved last phenylalanine or tryptophan, likely due to a read error. The chain has TRBV29-1 and TRBJ2-2; the D gene is possibly TRBD2 (5 bases). The germline gives CDR1 SQVTM, CDR2 ANQGSEA. This CDR3 has 11 residues. Written as DNA, the CDR3 is TGCATCATTGGAGGACTGGGGGAGCTGTTTATT. Translation gives CIIGGLGELFI.

Worth noting for this clonotype: Because it lacks the conserved phenylalanine or tryptophan at the end, this CDR3 is likely a read error. The chain joins TRBV6-2 or TRBV6-3 to TRBJ1-1; D remains ambiguous. The CDR3 contains 14 residues. Germline V CDR1 and CDR2: MNHEY, SVGEGT. CDR3: CASSYPYGNSEAFI. CDR3 bases: TGTGCTAGCAGTTACCCCTACGGGAACTCTGAAGCTTTCATT.

As for this clonotype: An end of the junction does not agree with germline; a read error may underlie this. The rearrangement links TRBV4-2 to TRBJ2-6, with D perhaps matching TRBD1 (5 bases). This CDR3 contains 16 residues. Germline loops: CDR1 LGHNA, CDR2 YNFKEQ. The CDR3 bases are TGTGCCAGCAGCCAAGAGTTGAATTATGGGGCCAGCGTCCTGACTTTC. Encoded protein: CASSQELNYGASVLTF.

In its sample, this clonotype was seen once. At one end the junction does not follow the germline gene, possibly because of a read error. The chain employs TRBV11-2 and TRBJ2-3; 8 bases are a match to TRBD2. Germline CDR1 and CDR2: SGHAT and FQNNGV. The CDR3 has 14 residues. The CDR3 loop reads CAISFIAGCVQQYF. CDR3 in DNA: TGTGCCATCAGCTTTATAGCGGGGTGCGTTCAGCAGTATTTT. The full variable domain, in which reference TRBV11-2 and TRBJ2-3 provide the parts outside the CDR3, is EAGVAQSPRYKIIEKRQSVAFWCNPISGHATLYWYQQILGQGPKLLIQFQNNGVVDDSQLPKDRFSAERLKGVDSTLKIQPAKLEDSAVYLCAISFIAGCVQQYFGPGTRLTVL.

The CDR3 loop is CASSLAPGLGTNTQYF. Here the CDR3 DNA reads TGTGCCAGCAGCTTGGCTCCGGGACTAGGAACGAATACGCAGTATTTT. This chain links TRBV5-4 with TRBJ2-3; 8 bases match TRBD2. V dropped 0 bases and J dropped 7; count of bases not matched to a gene: 10. Per the germline V gene, CDR1 is SGHNT and CDR2 is YYREEE (reference sequence). The CDR3 extends over 16 amino acids.

A word on this clonotype: Its ends do not fully match the called genes, so a read error is possible. The chain recombines TRBV12-3 or TRBV12-4 with TRBJ1-1; 10 bases agree with TRBD1. The CDR3 is made up of 17 amino acids. CDR3: CASSVTTTGGMNTEAFF. The CDR3 DNA reads TGCGCTAGCAGCGTAACTACGACAGGGGGCATGAACACTGAAGCTTTCTTT.

The J gene is TRBJ2-2, the V gene TRBV5-6, with D uncertain. Trimming took off 4 bases at V and 5 bases at J, with 9 bases between the two ends. The length of the CDR3 is 13 residues. Germline V CDR1 and CDR2: SGHDT, YYEEEE. The CDR3 sequence: CASSMRLTGELFF. In DNA form, the CDR3 reads TGTGCCAGCAGCATGAGACTTACCGGGGAGCTGTTTTTT.